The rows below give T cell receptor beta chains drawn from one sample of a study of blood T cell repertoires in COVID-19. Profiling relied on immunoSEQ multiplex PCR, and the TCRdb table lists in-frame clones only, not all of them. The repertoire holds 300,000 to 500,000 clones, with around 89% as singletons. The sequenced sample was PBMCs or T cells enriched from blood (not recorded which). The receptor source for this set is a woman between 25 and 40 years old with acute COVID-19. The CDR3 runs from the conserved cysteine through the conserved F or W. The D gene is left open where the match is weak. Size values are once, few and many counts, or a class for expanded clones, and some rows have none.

cdr3_aa: CASSLAAVDYEQYF
cdr3_nt: TGCGCCAGCAGCTTGGCGGCGGTGGATTACGAGCAGTACTTC
cdr3_length: 14
j_call: TRBJ2-7
d_call: NA
clone_size: few
v_call: TRBV5-1

cdr3_aa: CASGVGQGGWETQYF
cdr3_nt: TGTGCTAGTGGTGTCGGACAGGGAGGGTGGGAGACCCAGTACTTC
cdr3_length: 15
j_call: TRBJ2-5
d_call: NA
clone_size: NA
v_call: TRBV12-5

cdr3_aa: CASSTWRVNTEAFF
cdr3_nt: TGTGCCAGTAGTACCTGGAGAGTGAACACTGAAGCTTTCTTT
cdr3_length: 14
j_call: TRBJ1-1
d_call: NA
clone_size: NA
v_call: TRBV19

cdr3_aa: CASSLSDGPVGAYEQYF
cdr3_nt: TGCGCCAGCAGCTTGTCTGACGGGCCGGTCGGGGCCTACGAGCAGTACTTC
cdr3_length: 17
j_call: TRBJ2-7
d_call: NA
clone_size: NA
v_call: TRBV5-1

cdr3_aa: CASSLLQDYEQYF
cdr3_nt: TGTGCCAGCAGTTTGTTACAGGACTACGAGCAGTACTTC
cdr3_length: 13
j_call: TRBJ2-7
d_call: NA
clone_size: NA
v_call: TRBV27

cdr3_aa: CASSSITGLGNEQFF
cdr3_nt: TGTGCCAGCAGCTCCATTACAGGGCTCGGCAATGAGCAGTTCTTC
cdr3_length: 15
j_call: TRBJ2-1
d_call: NA
clone_size: NA
v_call: TRBV7-3

cdr3_aa: CASSLVRAGAFF
cdr3_nt: TGTGCCAGCAGCTTAGTTCGTGCTGGCGCTTTCTTT
cdr3_length: 12
j_call: TRBJ1-1
d_call: NA
clone_size: NA
v_call: TRBV7-8

cdr3_aa: CASSQESRAEARNQPQHF
cdr3_nt: TGCGCCAGCAGCCAAGAAAGCAGGGCCGAGGCCCGGAATCAGCCCCAGCATTTT
cdr3_length: 18
j_call: TRBJ1-5
d_call: NA
clone_size: NA
v_call: TRBV4-1

cdr3_aa: CSVQATGHNQPQHF
cdr3_nt: TGCAGCGTCCAAGCAACAGGTCACAATCAGCCCCAGCATTTT
cdr3_length: 14
j_call: TRBJ1-5
d_call: NA
clone_size: NA
v_call: TRBV29-1

cdr3_aa: CASRRDRGPSNQPQHF
cdr3_nt: TGTGCCAGCAGAAGAGACAGGGGCCCTAGCAATCAGCCCCAGCATTTT
cdr3_length: 16
j_call: TRBJ1-5
d_call: TRBD1
clone_size: NA
v_call: TRBV28

cdr3_aa: CASSLDGAVLSEAFF
cdr3_nt: TGCGCCAGCAGCTTGGATGGGGCAGTGCTAAGTGAAGCTTTCTTT
cdr3_length: 15
j_call: TRBJ1-1
d_call: NA
clone_size: NA
v_call: TRBV5-1

cdr3_aa: CASSLGQPTGHF
cdr3_nt: TGTGCCAGCAGTCTAGGACAACCCACAGGGCATTTT
cdr3_length: 12
j_call: TRBJ1-5
d_call: NA
clone_size: NA
v_call: TRBV2

cdr3_aa: CASSLGTSSNEQFF
cdr3_nt: TGTGCCAGCAGCTTAGGGACTAGCAGTAATGAGCAGTTCTTC
cdr3_length: 14
j_call: TRBJ2-1
d_call: TRBD2
clone_size: NA
v_call: TRBV5-4

cdr3_aa: CASSGREMVDLSSYEQYF
cdr3_nt: TGTGCCAGCAGCGGACGGGAAATGGTGGATTTAAGCTCCTACGAGCAGTACTTC
cdr3_length: 18
j_call: TRBJ2-7
d_call: NA
clone_size: NA
v_call: TRBV21-1

cdr3_aa: CASSLPGGPNTEAFF
cdr3_nt: TGCGCCAGCAGCTTGCCCGGAGGTCCCAACACTGAAGCTTTCTTT
cdr3_length: 15
j_call: TRBJ1-1
d_call: NA
clone_size: NA
v_call: TRBV5-1

cdr3_aa: CASSLANTEAFF
cdr3_nt: TGCGCCAGCAGCTTGGCAAATACTGAAGCTTTCTTT
cdr3_length: 12
j_call: TRBJ1-1
d_call: NA
clone_size: NA
v_call: TRBV5-1

cdr3_aa: CASSSLDRGWNSPLHF
cdr3_nt: TGTGCCAGCAGCTCCCTAGACAGGGGGTGGAATTCACCCCTCCACTTT
cdr3_length: 16
j_call: TRBJ1-6
d_call: TRBD1
clone_size: NA
v_call: TRBV7-9

cdr3_aa: CASSLGTSGDYEQYF
cdr3_nt: TGCGCCAGCAGCTTGGGGACTAGCGGGGACTACGAGCAGTACTTC
cdr3_length: 15
j_call: TRBJ2-7
d_call: TRBD2
clone_size: NA
v_call: TRBV5-1

cdr3_aa: CSVGDSNNYGYTF
cdr3_nt: TGCAGCGTTGGGGACAGTAATAACTATGGCTACACCTTC
cdr3_length: 13
j_call: TRBJ1-2
d_call: TRBD1
clone_size: few
v_call: TRBV29-1

cdr3_aa: CASSLRTANNEKLFF
cdr3_nt: TGTGCCAGCAGCCTTCGGACAGCTAATAATGAAAAACTGTTTTTT
cdr3_length: 15
j_call: TRBJ1-4
d_call: NA
clone_size: NA
v_call: TRBV3-1/TRBV3-2